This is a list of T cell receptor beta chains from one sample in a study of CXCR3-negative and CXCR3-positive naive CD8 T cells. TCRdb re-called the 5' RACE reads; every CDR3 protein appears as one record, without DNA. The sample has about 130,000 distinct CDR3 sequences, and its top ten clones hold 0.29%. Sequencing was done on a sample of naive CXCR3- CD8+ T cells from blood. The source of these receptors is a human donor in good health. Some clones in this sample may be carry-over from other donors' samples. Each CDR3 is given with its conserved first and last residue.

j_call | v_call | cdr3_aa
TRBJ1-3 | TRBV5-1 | CASSLMHGNTIYF
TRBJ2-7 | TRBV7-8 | CASSLGPNSPYEQYF
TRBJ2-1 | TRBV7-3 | CASSPQKSSYNEQFF
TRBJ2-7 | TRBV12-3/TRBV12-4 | CASSFTDSYEQYF
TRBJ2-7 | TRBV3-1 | CASSQDRVDEQYF
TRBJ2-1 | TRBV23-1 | CASSQSREGIYNEQFF
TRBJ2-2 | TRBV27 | CASSLLEQGVTGELFF
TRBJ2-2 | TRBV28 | CASRLLPEDPTGELFF
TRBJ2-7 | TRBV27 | CASSLLLAGGPHEQYF
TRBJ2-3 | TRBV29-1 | CSVEEKWDTQYF
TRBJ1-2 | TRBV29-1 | CSVLGVTGLYGYTF
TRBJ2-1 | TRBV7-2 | CASSRGDRGLEQFF